Shown below are 2 T cell receptor beta chains from a single sample sequenced in a study of T cells in Graves' hyperthyroidism and ophthalmopathy (dated by TCRdb to the late 2010s). Libraries came from multiplex PCR. Instrument used: Illumina HiSeq 2000. TCR beta CDR3 regions were amplified from RNA transcripts. The TCR CDR3 was subjected to a first round of RT-PCR using the HTBI primer set and the Qiagen OneStep RT-PCR kit. The public sequencing data were trimmed at Q25 with fastp and processed into clonotypes with MiXCR by TCRdb, which kept only in-frame beta chains. Rows matching on CDR3 protein sequence are summarized as one entry with the most common DNA and genes. The sample table records hundreds of thousands of distinct CDR3 sequences; 40% to 55% of these occur just once. The ten biggest clones cover just under 8.5% of the sample. Material: peripheral blood or thyroid tissue (not recorded which). Source of these receptors: a woman aged 18-29 years with Graves' hyperthyroidism. Donor details come from another sample of the same person, matched by shared clones.

This chain connects TRBV7-9 to TRBJ2-7; 12 bases are shared with TRBD1. Germline V gene data show CDR1 as SEHNR and CDR2 as FQNEAQ (reference sequence). After removal of 5 bases from V and 6 bases from J, the junction contained 8 bases not matched to a gene. The CDR3 length is 15 residues. CDR3: CASSKGTGGWGEQYF. The CDR3, as DNA: TGTGCCAGCAGCAAGGGGACAGGGGGCTGGGGCGAGCAGTACTTC.

The rearrangement uses TRBV20-1 and TRBJ1-1; a weak D match, TRBD1 (5 bases). The V and J ends lost 5 bases and 2 bases respectively, with 15 bases between them. Germline assignment: CDR1 DFQATT and CDR2 SNEGSKA (reference sequence). The CDR3 is made up of 14 amino acids. The CDR3 reads CSAPNPDINTEAFF. CDR3 nucleotides: TGCAGTGCTCCAAACCCGGACATTAACACTGAAGCTTTCTTT.